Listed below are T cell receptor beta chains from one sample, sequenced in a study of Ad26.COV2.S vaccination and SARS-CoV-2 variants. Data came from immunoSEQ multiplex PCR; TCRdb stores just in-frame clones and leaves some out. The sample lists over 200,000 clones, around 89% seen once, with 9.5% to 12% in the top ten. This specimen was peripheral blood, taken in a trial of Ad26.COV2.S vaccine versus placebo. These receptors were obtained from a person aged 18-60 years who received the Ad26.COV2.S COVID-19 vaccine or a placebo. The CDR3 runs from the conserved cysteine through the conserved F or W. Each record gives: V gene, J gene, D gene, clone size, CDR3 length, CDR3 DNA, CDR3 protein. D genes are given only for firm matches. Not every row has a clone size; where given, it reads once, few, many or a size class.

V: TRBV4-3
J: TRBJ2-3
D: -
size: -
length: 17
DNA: TGCGCCAGCAGCCAAGATGGCCCTGGGAGGGGGCTTGATACGCAGTATTTT
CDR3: CASSQDGPGRGLDTQYF

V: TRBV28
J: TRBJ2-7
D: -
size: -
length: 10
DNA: TGTGCCAGCAGAAAATACGAGCAGTACTTC
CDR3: CASRKYEQYF

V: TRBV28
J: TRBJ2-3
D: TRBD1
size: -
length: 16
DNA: TGTGCCAGCAACCCACAGGGGGCGCAAAATGGAGATACGCAGTATTTT
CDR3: CASNPQGAQNGDTQYF

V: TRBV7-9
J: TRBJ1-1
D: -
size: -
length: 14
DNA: TGTGCCAGCAGCTTAGTCGGGAAGGACACTGAAGCTTTCTTT
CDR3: CASSLVGKDTEAFF

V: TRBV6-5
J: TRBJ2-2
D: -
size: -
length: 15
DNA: TGTGCCAGCAGTTACTCTCGGCTATTCACCGGGGAGCTGTTTTTT
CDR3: CASSYSRLFTGELFF

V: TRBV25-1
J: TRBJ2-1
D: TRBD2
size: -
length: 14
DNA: TGTGCCAGTGGAGGACTAGCGCCGTACCATGAGCAGTTCTTC
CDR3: CASGGLAPYHEQFF

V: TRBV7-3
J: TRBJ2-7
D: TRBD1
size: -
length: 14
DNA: TGTGCCAGCAGCTTATATGCAGGGGGCTACGAGCAGTACTTC
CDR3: CASSLYAGGYEQYF

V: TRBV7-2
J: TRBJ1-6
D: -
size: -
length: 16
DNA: TGTGCCAGCACCCCGGCCGGGACTCAGTATAATTCACCCCTCCACTTT
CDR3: CASTPAGTQYNSPLHF

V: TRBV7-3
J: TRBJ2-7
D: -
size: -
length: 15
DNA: TGTGCCAGCAGCTTAGGCGGCGGGAACCCCTACGAGCAGTACTTC
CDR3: CASSLGGGNPYEQYF

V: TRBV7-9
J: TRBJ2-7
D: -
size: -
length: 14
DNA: TGTGCCAGCAGCTTAGGTCCCCAGGGGTACGAGCAGTACTTC
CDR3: CASSLGPQGYEQYF

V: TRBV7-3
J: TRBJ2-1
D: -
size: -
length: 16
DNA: TGTGCCAGCAGCCCCCAGCCGGAGGTCTCCTACAATGAGCAGTTCTTC
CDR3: CASSPQPEVSYNEQFF

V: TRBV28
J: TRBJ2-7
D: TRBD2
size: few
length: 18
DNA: TGTGCCAGCAGTCATCTTCGGGGGGGTAGCGGGGCCCCCTACGAGCAGTACTTC
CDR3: CASSHLRGGSGAPYEQYF

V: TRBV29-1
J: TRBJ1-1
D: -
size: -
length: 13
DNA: TGCAGCGTTAGCCTGGGGGGAGGCGCTGAAGCTTTCTTT
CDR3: CSVSLGGGAEAFF

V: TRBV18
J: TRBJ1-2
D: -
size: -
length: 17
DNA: TGTGCCAGCTCACCTTCCCCAACTAACAGACTCAACTATGGCTACACCTTC
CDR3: CASSPSPTNRLNYGYTF

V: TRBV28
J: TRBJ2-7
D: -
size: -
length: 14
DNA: TGTGCCAGCAGTCCCCTAGGGGGGGTAAGCGAGCAGTACTTC
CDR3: CASSPLGGVSEQYF

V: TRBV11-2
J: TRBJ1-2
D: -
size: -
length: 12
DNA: TGTGCCAGCAACCGGGACGGTTATGGCTACACCTTC
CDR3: CASNRDGYGYTF

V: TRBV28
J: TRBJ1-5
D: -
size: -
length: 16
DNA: TGTGCCAGCAGCCCCTTTCAGGACAGAATCAATCAGCCCCAGCATTTT
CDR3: CASSPFQDRINQPQHF

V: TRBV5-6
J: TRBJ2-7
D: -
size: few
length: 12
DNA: TGTGCCAGCAGCTTGGGCCCGGACTCCCCGTACTTC
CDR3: CASSLGPDSPYF

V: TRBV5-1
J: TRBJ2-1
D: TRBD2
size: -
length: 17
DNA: TGCGCCAGCAGCTCCTCCCCACTAGCGAAGTCCTACAATGAGCAGTTCTTC
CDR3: CASSSSPLAKSYNEQFF

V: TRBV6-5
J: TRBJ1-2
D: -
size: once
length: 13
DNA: TGTGCCAGCAGTCAGAGCCCCGGATGGAGCTACACCTTC
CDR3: CASSQSPGWSYTF

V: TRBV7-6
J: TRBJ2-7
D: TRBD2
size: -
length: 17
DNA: TGTGCCAGCAGCTTCGCAGCGGGAGTCGCCCGGTCCTACGAGCAGTACTTC
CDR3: CASSFAAGVARSYEQYF

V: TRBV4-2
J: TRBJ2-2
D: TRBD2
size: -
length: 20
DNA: TGTGCCAGCAGCTCGCCCCCGGGGGCCGGGACTAGCGGGGCAACCGGGGAGCTGTTTTTT
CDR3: CASSSPPGAGTSGATGELFF

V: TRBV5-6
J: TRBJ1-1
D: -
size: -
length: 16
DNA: TGTGCCAGCAGCTCCCTTGGGGGGCAGGATTACACTGAAGCTTTCTTT
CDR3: CASSSLGGQDYTEAFF

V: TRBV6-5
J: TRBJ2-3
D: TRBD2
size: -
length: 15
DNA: TGTGCCAGCAGTTACTGGGCTAGCGGAACAGATACGCAGTATTTT
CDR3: CASSYWASGTDTQYF

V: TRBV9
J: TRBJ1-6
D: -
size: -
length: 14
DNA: TGTGCCAGCAGCTCAAAAGGGGATAATTCACCCCTCCACTTT
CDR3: CASSSKGDNSPLHF

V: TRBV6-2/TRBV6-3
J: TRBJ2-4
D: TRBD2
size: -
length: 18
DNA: TGTGCCAGCAGTTACATATTCCCCGTAGCGGGAGCCAAAAACATTCAGTACTTC
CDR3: CASSYIFPVAGAKNIQYF

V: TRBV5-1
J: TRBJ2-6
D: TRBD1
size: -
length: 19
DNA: TGCGCCAGCAGCATAGGTCCCGGGACAGATTTGAGAGGGGCCAACGTCCTGACTTTC
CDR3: CASSIGPGTDLRGANVLTF

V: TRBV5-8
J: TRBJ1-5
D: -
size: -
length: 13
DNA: TGTGCCAGCAGCTTGGATCGCAATCAGCCCCAGCATTTT
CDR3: CASSLDRNQPQHF

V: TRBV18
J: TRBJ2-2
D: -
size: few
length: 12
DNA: TGTGCCAGCTCATCTCGCACCGGGGAGCTGTTTTTT
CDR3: CASSSRTGELFF

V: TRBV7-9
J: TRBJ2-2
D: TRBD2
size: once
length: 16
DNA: TGTGCCAGCATCCTGACTAGCGGGAGTTTTAACGGGGAGCTGTTTTTT
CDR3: CASILTSGSFNGELFF

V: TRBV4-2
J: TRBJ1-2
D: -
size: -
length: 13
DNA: TGTGCCAGCAGCCAAGGGGAAATTTCTGGCTACACCTTC
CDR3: CASSQGEISGYTF

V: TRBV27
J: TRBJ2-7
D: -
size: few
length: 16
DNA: TGTGCCAGCAGTTTAGGGTGGCAGGCGAGCTCCTACGAGCAGTACTTC
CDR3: CASSLGWQASSYEQYF

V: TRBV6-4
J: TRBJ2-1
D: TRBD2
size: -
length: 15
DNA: TGTGCCAGCAGTGCGGGACTAGAGACCTACAATGAGCAGTTCTTC
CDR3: CASSAGLETYNEQFF

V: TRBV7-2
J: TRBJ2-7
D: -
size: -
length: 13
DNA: TGTGCCAGCAGGGACACGGGGAGTCGGGAGCAGTACTTC
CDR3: CASRDTGSREQYF

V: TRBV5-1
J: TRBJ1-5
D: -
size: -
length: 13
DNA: TGCGCCAGCAGGGTGGGAGCGGATCAGCCCCAGCATTTT
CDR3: CASRVGADQPQHF

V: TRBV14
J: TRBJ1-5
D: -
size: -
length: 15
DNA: TGTGCCAGCAGCCCAAGAGGGGCTAGCAATCAGCCCCAGCATTTT
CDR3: CASSPRGASNQPQHF

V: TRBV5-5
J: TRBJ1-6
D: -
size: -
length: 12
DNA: TGTGCCAGCAGCCCGCCAGGGTCACCCCTCCACTTT
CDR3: CASSPPGSPLHF

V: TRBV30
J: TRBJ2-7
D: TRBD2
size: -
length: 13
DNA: TGTGCCTGGAAGTCCGGGACTAGCGACGAGCAGTACTTC
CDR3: CAWKSGTSDEQYF

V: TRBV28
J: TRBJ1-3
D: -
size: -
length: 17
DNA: TGTGCCAGCAGTCCCCGGGACCATTTACTCTCTGGAAACACCATATATTTT
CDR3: CASSPRDHLLSGNTIYF

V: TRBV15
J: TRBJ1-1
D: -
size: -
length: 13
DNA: TGTGCCACCAGCAGAGGGCAGAACACTGAAGCTTTCTTT
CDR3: CATSRGQNTEAFF

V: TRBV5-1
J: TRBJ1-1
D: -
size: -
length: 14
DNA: TGCGCCAGCAGCCACAAGAGGACCAACACTGAAGCTTTCTTT
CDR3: CASSHKRTNTEAFF

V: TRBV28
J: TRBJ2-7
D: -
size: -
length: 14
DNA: TGTGCCAGCAGTAGGGGGGGGAGCGGAAACGAGCAGTACTTC
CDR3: CASSRGGSGNEQYF

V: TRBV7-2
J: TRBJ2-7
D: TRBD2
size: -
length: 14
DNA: TGTGCCAGCAGCACCGGACTAGTGGAATACGAGCAGTACTTC
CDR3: CASSTGLVEYEQYF

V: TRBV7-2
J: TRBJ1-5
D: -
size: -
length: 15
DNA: TGTGCCAGCAGTCCGGCTGGGGGGGGCAATCAGCCCCAGCATTTT
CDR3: CASSPAGGGNQPQHF

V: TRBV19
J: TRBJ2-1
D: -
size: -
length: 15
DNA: TGTGCCAGTACAATGCGAGGGCTTGTGGGCAATGAGCAGTTCTTC
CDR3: CASTMRGLVGNEQFF

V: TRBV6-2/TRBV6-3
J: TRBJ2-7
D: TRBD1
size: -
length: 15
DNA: TGTGCCAGCAGTTACTCCCCTAGGACAGGGGACGAGCAGTACTTC
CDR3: CASSYSPRTGDEQYF

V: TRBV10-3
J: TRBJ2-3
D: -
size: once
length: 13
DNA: TGTGCCACTCTCAGGGCTTCCACAGATACGCAGTATTTT
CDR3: CATLRASTDTQYF

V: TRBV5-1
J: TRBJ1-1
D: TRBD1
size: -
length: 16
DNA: TGCGCCAGCAGCTTGGTTCAGGGGGCGCCGAACACTGAAGCTTTCTTT
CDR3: CASSLVQGAPNTEAFF

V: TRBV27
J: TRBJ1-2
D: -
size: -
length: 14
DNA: TGTGCCAGCAGTAAAGGGACGACACCTTATGGCTACACCTTC
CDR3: CASSKGTTPYGYTF

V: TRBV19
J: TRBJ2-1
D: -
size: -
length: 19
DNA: TGTGCCAGTAGTATTACGGGACATAGGAGTGAGGGCCCCTACAATGAGCAGTTCTTC
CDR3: CASSITGHRSEGPYNEQFF

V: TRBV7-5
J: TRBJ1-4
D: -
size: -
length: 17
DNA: TGTGCCAGAAGCTCAGCCCGGGACAGGGGTTGGATTGAAAAACTGTTTTTT
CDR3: CARSSARDRGWIEKLFF

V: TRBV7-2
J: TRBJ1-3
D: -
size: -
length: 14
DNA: TGTGCCAGCAGCTTAGCAGGTTCTGGAAACACCATATATTTT
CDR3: CASSLAGSGNTIYF

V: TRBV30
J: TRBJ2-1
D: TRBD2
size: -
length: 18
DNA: TGTGCCTGGAGTGTACTTAGCGGGAGATCGACGGGGCAAGGTGAGCAGTTCTTC
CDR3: CAWSVLSGRSTGQGEQFF